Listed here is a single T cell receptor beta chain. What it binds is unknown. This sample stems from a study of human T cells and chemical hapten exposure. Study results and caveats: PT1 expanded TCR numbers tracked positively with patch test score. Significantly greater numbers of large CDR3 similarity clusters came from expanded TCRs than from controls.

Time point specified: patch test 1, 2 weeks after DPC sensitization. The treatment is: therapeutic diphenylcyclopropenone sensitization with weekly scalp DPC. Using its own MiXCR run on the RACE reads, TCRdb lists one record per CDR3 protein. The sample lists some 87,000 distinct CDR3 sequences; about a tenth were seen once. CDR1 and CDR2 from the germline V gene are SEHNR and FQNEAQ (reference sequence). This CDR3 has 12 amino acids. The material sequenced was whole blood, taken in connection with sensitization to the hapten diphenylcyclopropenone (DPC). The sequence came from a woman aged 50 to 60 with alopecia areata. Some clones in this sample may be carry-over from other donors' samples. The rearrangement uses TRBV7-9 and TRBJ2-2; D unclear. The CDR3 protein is CVVTANTGELFF. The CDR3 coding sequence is TGTGTGGTAACAGCCAACACCGGGGAGCTGTTTTTT.